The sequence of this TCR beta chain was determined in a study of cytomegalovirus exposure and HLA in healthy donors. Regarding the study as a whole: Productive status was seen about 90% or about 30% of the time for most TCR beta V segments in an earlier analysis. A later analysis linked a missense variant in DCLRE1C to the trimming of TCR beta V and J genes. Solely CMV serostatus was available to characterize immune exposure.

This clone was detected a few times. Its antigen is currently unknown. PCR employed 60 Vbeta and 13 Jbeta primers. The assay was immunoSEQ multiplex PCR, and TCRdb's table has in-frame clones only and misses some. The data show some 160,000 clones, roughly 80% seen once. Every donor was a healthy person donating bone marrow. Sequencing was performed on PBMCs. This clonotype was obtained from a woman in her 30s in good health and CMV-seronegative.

CDR3 nucleotide sequence: TGTGCCAGCTCACCACTGACAGAATACGAGCAGTACTTC. It specifies CASSPLTEYEQYF. The chain joins TRBV18 to TRBJ2-7, with a weak D call TRBD1 (5 bases). V lost 1 base, J lost 4 bases, and 8 bases lay in between. CDR1 is KGHSH, CDR2 LQKENI, per germline. The CDR3 loop spans 13 amino acids. Together with reference TRBV18 and TRBJ2-7, the CDR3 gives the full variable domain: NAGVMQNPRHLVRRRGQEARLRCSPMKGHSHVYWYRQLPEEGLKFMVYLQKENIIDESGMPKERFSAEFPKEGPSILRIQQVVRGDSAAYFCASSPLTEYEQYFGPGTRLTVT.